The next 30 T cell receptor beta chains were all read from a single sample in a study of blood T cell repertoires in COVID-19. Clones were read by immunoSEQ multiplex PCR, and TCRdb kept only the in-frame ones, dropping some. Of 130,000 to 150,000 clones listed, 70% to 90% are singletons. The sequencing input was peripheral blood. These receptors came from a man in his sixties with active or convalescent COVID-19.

The CDR3 DNA sequence: TGTGCCAGTAGTCGACAGGGACGGGTTGTAGATACGCAGTATTTT. Its protein is CASSRQGRVVDTQYF. The V call is TRBV19, the J call TRBJ2-3; 7 bases match TRBD1. Germline V lookup: CDR1 LNHDA, CDR2 SQIVND (reference sequence). The CDR3 has 15 residues. J was trimmed by 5 bases and V by 5 bases; bases with no gene match: 10.

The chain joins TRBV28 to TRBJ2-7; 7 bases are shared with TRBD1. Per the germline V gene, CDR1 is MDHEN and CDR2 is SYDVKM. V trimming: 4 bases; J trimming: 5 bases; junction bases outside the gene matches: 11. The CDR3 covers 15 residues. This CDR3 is CASSYGQARHNEQYF. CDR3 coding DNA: TGTGCCAGCAGTTACGGACAGGCACGTCACAACGAGCAGTACTTC.

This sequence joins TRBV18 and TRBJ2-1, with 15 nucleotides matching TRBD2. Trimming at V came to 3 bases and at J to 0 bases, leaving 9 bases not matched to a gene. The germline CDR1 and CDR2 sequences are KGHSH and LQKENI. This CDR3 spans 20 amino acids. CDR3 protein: CASSPLQGGLAGGSYNEQFF. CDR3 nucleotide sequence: TGTGCCAGCTCACCGCTCCAGGGGGGACTAGCGGGGGGCTCCTACAATGAGCAGTTCTTC.

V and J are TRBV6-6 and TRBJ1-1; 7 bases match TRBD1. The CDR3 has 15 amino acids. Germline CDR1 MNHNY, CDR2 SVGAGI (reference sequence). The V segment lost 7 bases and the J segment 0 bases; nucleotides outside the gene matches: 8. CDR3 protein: CASMTGNGLNTEAFF. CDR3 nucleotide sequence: TGTGCCAGCATGACAGGGAACGGACTGAACACTGAAGCTTTCTTT.

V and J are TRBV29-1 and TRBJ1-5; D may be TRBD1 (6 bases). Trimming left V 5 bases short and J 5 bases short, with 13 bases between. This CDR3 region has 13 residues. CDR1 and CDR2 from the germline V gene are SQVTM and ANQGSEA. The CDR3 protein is CSVRLNRDQPQHF. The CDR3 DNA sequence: TGCAGCGTTAGGTTAAACAGGGATCAGCCCCAGCATTTT. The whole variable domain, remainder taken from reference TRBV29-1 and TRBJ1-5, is SAVISQKPSRDICQRGTSLTIQCQVDSQVTMMFWYRQQPGQSLTLIATANQGSEATYESGFVIDKFPISRPNLTFSTLTVSNMSPEDSSIYLCSVRLNRDQPQHFGDGTRLSIL.

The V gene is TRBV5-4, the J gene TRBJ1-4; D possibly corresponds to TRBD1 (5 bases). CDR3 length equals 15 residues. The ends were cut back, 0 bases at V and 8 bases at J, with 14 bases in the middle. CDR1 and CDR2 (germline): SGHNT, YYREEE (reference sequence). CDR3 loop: CASSLVAGGEEKLFF. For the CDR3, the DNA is TGTGCCAGCAGCTTGGTTGCGGGGGGAGAGGAAAAACTGTTTTTT.

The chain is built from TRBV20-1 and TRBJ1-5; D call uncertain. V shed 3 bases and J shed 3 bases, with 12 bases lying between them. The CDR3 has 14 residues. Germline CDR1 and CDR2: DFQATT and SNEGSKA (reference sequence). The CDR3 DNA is TGCAGTGCTAGTCCGGGTTTCGACAATCAGCCCCAGCATTTT. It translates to CSASPGFDNQPQHF.

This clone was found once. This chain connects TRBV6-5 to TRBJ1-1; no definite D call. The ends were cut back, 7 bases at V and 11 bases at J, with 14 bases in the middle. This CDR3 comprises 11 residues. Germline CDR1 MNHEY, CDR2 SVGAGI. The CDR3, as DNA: TGTGCCAGCAAAAGGTCGGGTGACGCTTTCTTT. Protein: CASKRSGDAFF.

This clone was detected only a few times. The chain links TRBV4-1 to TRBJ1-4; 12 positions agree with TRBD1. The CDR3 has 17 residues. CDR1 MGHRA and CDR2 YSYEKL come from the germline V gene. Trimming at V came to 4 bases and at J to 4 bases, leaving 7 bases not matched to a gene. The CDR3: CASSRRDRGRINEKLFF. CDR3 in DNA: TGCGCCAGCAGCCGGCGGGACAGGGGGCGGATTAATGAAAAACTGTTTTTT.

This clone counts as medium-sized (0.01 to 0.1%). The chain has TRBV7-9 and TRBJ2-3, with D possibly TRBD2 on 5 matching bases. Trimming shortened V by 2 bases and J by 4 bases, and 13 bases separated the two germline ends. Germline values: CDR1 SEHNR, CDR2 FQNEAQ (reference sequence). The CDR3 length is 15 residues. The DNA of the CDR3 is TGTGCCAGCAGCTTAAATCTAGCAGGCCCAGATACGCAGTATTTT. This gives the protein CASSLNLAGPDTQYF.

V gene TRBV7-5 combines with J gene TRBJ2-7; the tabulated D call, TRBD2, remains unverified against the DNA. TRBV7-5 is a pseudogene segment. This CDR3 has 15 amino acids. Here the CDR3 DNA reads TGTGTCAGAAGCTCCCTTGCGGGACTTATCTACGAGCAGTACTTC. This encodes CVRSSLAGLIYEQYF.

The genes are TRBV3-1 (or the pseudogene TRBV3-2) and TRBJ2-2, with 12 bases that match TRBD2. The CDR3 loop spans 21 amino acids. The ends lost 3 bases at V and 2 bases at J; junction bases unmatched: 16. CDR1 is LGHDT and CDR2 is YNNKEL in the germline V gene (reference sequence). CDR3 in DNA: TGTGCCAGCAGCCACTCTTGGACTAGCGGGACCCTTAGTACTAACACCGGGGAGCTGTTTTTT. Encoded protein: CASSHSWTSGTLSTNTGELFF.

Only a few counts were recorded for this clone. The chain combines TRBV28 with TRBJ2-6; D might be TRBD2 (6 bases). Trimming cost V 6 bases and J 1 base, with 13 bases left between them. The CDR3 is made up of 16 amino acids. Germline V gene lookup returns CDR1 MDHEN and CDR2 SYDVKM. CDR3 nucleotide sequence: TGTGCCAGCAGGCGGGAAAGCAGATCTGGGGCCAACGTCCTGACTTTC. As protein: CASRRESRSGANVLTF.

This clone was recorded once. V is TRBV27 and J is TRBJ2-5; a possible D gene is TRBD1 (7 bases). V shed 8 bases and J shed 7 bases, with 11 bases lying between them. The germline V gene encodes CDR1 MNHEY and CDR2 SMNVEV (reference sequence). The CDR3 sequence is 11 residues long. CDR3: CASVQGGTQYF. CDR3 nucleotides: TGTGCCAGCGTCCAGGGGGGGACCCAGTACTTC.

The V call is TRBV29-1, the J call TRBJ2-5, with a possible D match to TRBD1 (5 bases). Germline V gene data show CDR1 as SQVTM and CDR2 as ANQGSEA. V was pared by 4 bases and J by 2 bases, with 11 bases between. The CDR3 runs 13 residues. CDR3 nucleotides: TGCAGCGTTGGACAGTCTTGGCAAGAGACCCAGTACTTC. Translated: CSVGQSWQETQYF.

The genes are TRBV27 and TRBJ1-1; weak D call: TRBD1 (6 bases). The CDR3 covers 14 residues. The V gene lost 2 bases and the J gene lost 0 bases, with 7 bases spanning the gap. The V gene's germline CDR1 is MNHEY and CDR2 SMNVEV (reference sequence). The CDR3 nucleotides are TGTGCCAGCAGTTTAGACAGGATGAACACTGAAGCTTTCTTT. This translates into CASSLDRMNTEAFF.

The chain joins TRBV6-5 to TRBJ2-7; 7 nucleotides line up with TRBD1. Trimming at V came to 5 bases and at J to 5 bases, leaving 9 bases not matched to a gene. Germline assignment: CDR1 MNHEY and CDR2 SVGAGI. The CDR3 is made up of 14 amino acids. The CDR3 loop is CASSRTTGAHEQYF. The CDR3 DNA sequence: TGTGCCAGCAGTCGAACCACAGGGGCCCACGAGCAGTACTTC.

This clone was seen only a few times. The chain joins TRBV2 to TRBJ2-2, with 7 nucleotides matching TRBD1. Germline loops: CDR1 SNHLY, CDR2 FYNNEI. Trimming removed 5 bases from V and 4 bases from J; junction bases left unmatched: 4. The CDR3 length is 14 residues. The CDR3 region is CASSRQGLTGELFF. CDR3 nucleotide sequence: TGTGCCAGCAGTAGACAGGGTCTCACCGGGGAGCTGTTTTTT.

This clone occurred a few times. The CDR3 DNA reads as TGCGCCAGCAGCTTGGCCGTCCGCGGGGGCGGCTACGAGCAGTACTTC. Its protein is CASSLAVRGGGYEQYF. This chain links TRBV5-1 with TRBJ2-7; perhaps TRBD2 as D (7 bases). Germline CDR1 and CDR2: SGHRS and YFSETQ. This CDR3 has 16 residues. Trimming took 0 bases from V and 3 from J, leaving 16 bases between them.

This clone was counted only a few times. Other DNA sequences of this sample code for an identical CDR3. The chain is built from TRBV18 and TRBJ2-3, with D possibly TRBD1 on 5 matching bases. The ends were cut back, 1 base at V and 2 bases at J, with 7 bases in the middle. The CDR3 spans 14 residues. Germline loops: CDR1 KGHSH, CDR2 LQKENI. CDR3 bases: TGTGCCAGCTCACCACAGGGGTCCACAGATACGCAGTATTTT. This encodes CASSPQGSTDTQYF.

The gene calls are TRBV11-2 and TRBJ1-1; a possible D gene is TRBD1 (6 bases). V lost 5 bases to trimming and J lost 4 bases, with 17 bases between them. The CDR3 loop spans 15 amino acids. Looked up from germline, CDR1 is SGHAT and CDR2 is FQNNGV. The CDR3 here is CASSTGGGRGTEAFF. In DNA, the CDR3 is TGTGCCAGCAGCACCGGCGGGGGGCGCGGCACTGAAGCTTTCTTT.

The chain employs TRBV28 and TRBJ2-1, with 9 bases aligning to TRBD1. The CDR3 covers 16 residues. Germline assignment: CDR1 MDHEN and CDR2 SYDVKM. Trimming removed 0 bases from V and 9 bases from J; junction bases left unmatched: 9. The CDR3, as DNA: TGTGCCAGCAGTTTATGGTACCCCGGGACAGGGATTGAGCAGTTCTTC. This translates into CASSLWYPGTGIEQFF. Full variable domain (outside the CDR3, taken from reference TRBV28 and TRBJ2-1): DVKVTQSSRYLVKRTGEKVFLECVQDMDHENMFWYRQDPGLGLRLIYFSYDVKMKEKGDIPEGYSVSREKKERFSLILESASTNQTSMYLCASSLWYPGTGIEQFFGPGTRLTVL.

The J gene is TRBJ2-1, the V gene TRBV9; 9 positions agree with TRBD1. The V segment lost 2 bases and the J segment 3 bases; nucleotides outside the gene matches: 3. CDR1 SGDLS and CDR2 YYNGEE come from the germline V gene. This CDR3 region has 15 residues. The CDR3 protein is CASSVRDRVYNEQFF. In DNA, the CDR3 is TGTGCCAGCAGCGTCCGGGACAGGGTCTACAATGAGCAGTTCTTC.

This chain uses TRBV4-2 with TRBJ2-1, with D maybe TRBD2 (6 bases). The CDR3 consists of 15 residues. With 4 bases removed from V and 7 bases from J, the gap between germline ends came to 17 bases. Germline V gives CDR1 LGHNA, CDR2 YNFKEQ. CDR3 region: CASSLEGGDQNEQFF. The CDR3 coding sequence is TGTGCCAGCAGCCTGGAGGGCGGAGACCAAAATGAGCAGTTCTTC.

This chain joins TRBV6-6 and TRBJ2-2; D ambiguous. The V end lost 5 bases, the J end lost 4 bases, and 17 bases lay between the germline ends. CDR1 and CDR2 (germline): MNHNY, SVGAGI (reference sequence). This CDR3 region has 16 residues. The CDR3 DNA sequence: TGTGCCAGCAGTCCCTGGGCCCAGAAGGTCACCGGGGAGCTGTTTTTT. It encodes CASSPWAQKVTGELFF.

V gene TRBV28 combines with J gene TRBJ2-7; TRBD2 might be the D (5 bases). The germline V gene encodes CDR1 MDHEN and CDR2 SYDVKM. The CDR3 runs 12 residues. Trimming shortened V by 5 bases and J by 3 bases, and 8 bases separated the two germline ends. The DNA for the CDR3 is TGTGCCAGCAGTCCTGACTACTACGAGCAGTACTTC. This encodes CASSPDYYEQYF.

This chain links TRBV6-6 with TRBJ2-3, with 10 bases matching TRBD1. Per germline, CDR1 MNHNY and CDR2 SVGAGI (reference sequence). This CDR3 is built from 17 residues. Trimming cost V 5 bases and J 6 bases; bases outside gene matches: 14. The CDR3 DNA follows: TGTGCCAGCAGTCCCCCGGGACAGGGGCTGGCCCAGGATACGCAGTATTTT. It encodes CASSPPGQGLAQDTQYF.

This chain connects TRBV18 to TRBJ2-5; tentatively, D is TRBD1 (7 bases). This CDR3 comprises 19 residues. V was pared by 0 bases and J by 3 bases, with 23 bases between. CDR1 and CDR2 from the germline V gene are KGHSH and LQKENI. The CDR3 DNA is TGTGCCAGCTCACCACCGGGGTGGTTGGAGGGGGCGAACGAAGAGACCCAGTACTTC. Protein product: CASSPPGWLEGANEETQYF. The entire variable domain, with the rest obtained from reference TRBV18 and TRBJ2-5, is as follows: NAGVMQNPRHLVRRRGQEARLRCSPMKGHSHVYWYRQLPEEGLKFMVYLQKENIIDESGMPKERFSAEFPKEGPSILRIQQVVRGDSAAYFCASSPPGWLEGANEETQYFGPGTRLLVL.

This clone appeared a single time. In DNA, the CDR3 is TGTGCCAGCACCCCGCCGGTTGGGCGTCGCTCTGGAAACACCATATATTTT. Translation: CASTPPVGRRSGNTIYF. The rearrangement uses TRBV28 and TRBJ1-3; no definite D call. V lost 7 bases and J lost 0, with 19 bases in between. Germline CDR1 reads MDHEN; CDR2 reads SYDVKM. The CDR3 covers 17 residues.

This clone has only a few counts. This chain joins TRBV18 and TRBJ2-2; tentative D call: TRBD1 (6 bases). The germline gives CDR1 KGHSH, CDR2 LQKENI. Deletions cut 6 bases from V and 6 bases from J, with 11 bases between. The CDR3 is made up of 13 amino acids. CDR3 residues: CASSYRDPGELFF. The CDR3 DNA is TGTGCCAGCTCTTACAGGGATCCCGGGGAGCTGTTTTTT. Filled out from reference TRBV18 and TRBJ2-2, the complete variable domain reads NAGVMQNPRHLVRRRGQEARLRCSPMKGHSHVYWYRQLPEEGLKFMVYLQKENIIDESGMPKERFSAEFPKEGPSILRIQQVVRGDSAAYFCASSYRDPGELFFGEGSRLTVL.